This is a list of T cell receptor beta chains from one sample in a study of Tregs in tolerant kidney transplant recipients. Using immunoSEQ multiplex PCR, the repertoire was profiled, and TCRdb retains in-frame clones only, with some absent. The sample lists around 61,000 clones, 80% to 90% seen once, with under 6.5% in the top ten. Material for sequencing was CD4+ T cells from blood. The receptors derive from a human donor in good health. Each CDR3 is given with its conserved first and last residue. D genes are given only for firm matches.

D gene | J gene | V gene | CDR3 protein
TRBD2 | TRBJ2-7 | TRBV11-3 | CASSLDSGGTYEQYF
TRBD2 | TRBJ2-2 | TRBV7-8 | CASSLKPLAANTGELFF
TRBD1 | TRBJ2-2 | TRBV5-4 | CASSVPGQGTGELFF
- | TRBJ1-2 | TRBV7-9 | CASSLAGQYGYTF
TRBD1 | TRBJ2-2 | TRBV6-1 | CASSDTQGVNTGELFF
- | TRBJ2-7 | TRBV27 | CASSLTGTIYEQYF
- | TRBJ1-4 | TRBV2 | CASTGGEKLFF
- | TRBJ1-6 | TRBV19 | CASSLTTGSGSYNSPLHF
- | TRBJ1-5 | TRBV5-6 | CASSRGFNQPQHF
- | TRBJ1-2 | TRBV7-8 | CASSFDNSYPYGYTF
TRBD2 | TRBJ2-7 | TRBV7-6 | CASSPRGGRFNEQYF
- | TRBJ2-6 | TRBV14 | CASSPRGRGGAGANVLTF
- | TRBJ2-5 | TRBV4-1 | CASSGGHQETQYF
TRBD1 | TRBJ1-1 | TRBV7-9 | CASSLDRGDTEAFF
- | TRBJ2-7 | TRBV14 | CASSRSGVGLWEQYF
TRBD2 | TRBJ2-1 | TRBV7-9 | CASSWGLAGANEQFF
- | TRBJ1-1 | TRBV7-3 | CASVRDTRGDTEAFF
TRBD2 | TRBJ2-2 | TRBV5-4 | CASSPGGAGVAGELFF
- | TRBJ1-2 | TRBV18 | CASSEGIGPQNYGYTF
- | TRBJ1-3 | TRBV2 | CASSEANPGNTIYF
TRBD2 | TRBJ2-2 | TRBV4-3 | CASSQQNLAAGELFF
- | TRBJ2-1 | TRBV6-4 | CASSDSSYNEQFF
TRBD1 | TRBJ2-1 | TRBV11-2 | CASSRGLPYNEQFF
- | TRBJ2-5 | TRBV4-2 | CASSRSPGGGETQYF
- | TRBJ2-7 | TRBV28 | CASSFTLGSYEQYF
- | TRBJ1-3 | TRBV28 | CASSYKTPKVSNSGNTIYF
- | TRBJ2-7 | TRBV29-1 | CSVRRDSYEQYF
- | TRBJ1-5 | TRBV7-2 | CASSPRLDQPQHF
- | TRBJ2-5 | TRBV14 | CASSQDPPGRGRETQYF
- | TRBJ2-7 | TRBV5-1 | CASSLVDFSYEQYF
TRBD2 | TRBJ2-2 | TRBV5-4 | CASSLGLAEITGELFF
TRBD1 | TRBJ1-5 | TRBV30 | CAWSVSGQGFNQPQHF
- | TRBJ1-6 | TRBV30 | CAWSRQGSSPLHF
- | TRBJ1-6 | TRBV18 | CASSPEGGGHSPLHF
TRBD1 | TRBJ1-2 | TRBV7-8 | CASSWGTGAYDYGYTF
- | TRBJ2-1 | TRBV9 | CASSASAGLSSYNEQFF
- | TRBJ2-5 | TRBV5-4 | CASSSLPRETQYF
- | TRBJ1-2 | TRBV6-5 | CASTLLDGEGGYTF
TRBD1 | TRBJ2-7 | TRBV7-2 | CASSLSWDSPYEQYF
TRBD1 | TRBJ1-5 | TRBV5-6 | CASSPRTGHQPQHF
- | TRBJ2-7 | TRBV10-1 | CASSEMGYRSYEQYF
- | TRBJ2-4 | TRBV5-1 | CASSLVGGEAKNIQYF
TRBD2 | TRBJ2-4 | TRBV7-7 | CAPHSGRGTKNIQYF
- | TRBJ1-3 | TRBV5-5 | CVPEGGNTIYF
- | TRBJ1-1 | TRBV29-1 | CSVCPGWGNTEAFF
- | TRBJ2-3 | TRBV9 | CASSVASSTDTQYF
- | TRBJ1-3 | TRBV6-1 | CASSTSTFGNTIYF
TRBD1 | TRBJ1-2 | TRBV28 | CASTLNPTGTGDYGYTF
- | TRBJ2-2 | TRBV4-3 | CASSTRAGRQPNTGELFF
- | TRBJ2-7 | TRBV5-5 | CASSLGPGAAEKQYF
- | TRBJ2-1 | TRBV12-5 | CASGLVLGTGFEQFF
- | TRBJ2-3 | TRBV6-5 | CASRPRGQTTDTQYF
TRBD2 | TRBJ2-7 | TRBV6-1 | CASSEVLAGGSYEQYF
- | TRBJ1-1 | TRBV7-2 | CASSLSQPGYGETEAFF